These 7 T cell receptor beta chains share one sample of origin, sequenced in a study of OX40 agonist ivuxolimab in advanced cancers. Here immunoSEQ multiplex PCR was the method, and the copy in TCRdb shows in-frame clones only, minus some. The repertoire holds 75,000 to 100,000 clones, with approximately 90% as singletons. The sample here was CD4+ or CD8+ T cells sorted from blood, taken in a trial of the OX40 agonist ivuxolimab. The origin of the receptors is an adult with an advanced solid tumor such as melanoma, head and neck, liver or kidney cancer.

This chain joins TRBV25-1 and TRBJ1-4; D is ambiguous. Germline lookup yields CDR1 MGHDK and CDR2 SYGVNS. This CDR3 region has 14 residues. V lost 4 bases and J 6 bases, leaving 12 bases between the germline ends. The CDR3 sequence: CASSAGLSDEKLFF. The CDR3 bases are TGTGCCAGCAGTGCCGGGTTATCGGATGAAAAACTGTTTTTT.

V is TRBV7-2 and J is TRBJ1-5; D is unresolved. The V gene lost 1 base and the J gene lost 5 bases, with 6 bases spanning the gap. The CDR3 spans 13 residues. Germline-derived CDR1 and CDR2 are SGHTA and FQGNSA. The CDR3 DNA follows: TGTGCCAGCAGCTTAGGAGCACATCAGCCCCAGCATTTT. This codes for CASSLGAHQPQHF.

The chain couples TRBV7-2 to TRBJ2-7; unclear D gene. CDR3 length: 15 residues. Germline V gene data show CDR1 as SGHTA and CDR2 as FQGNSA. The V end lost 1 base, the J end lost 3 bases, and 13 bases lay between the germline ends. CDR3: CASSLEAPPRYEQYF. The DNA of the CDR3 is TGTGCCAGCAGCTTAGAGGCCCCACCTCGCTACGAGCAGTACTTC.

The rearrangement links TRBV28 to TRBJ1-2; D perhaps matches TRBD1 (6 bases). The CDR3 contains 13 residues. Germline CDR1 reads MDHEN; CDR2 reads SYDVKM. Between the trimmed V and J ends, which lost 2 bases and 4 bases, there was a span of 8 bases. CDR3 protein: CASSLAQGYGYTF. The CDR3 nucleotides read TGTGCCAGCAGTTTAGCACAGGGCTATGGCTACACCTTC.

The rearrangement links TRBV7-2 to TRBJ1-2; a weak D match, TRBD1 (5 bases). The germline CDR1 and CDR2 sequences are SGHTA and FQGNSA. With 0 bases removed from V and 4 bases from J, the gap between germline ends came to 18 bases. The CDR3 is 17 amino acids. The CDR3 sequence: CASSLASGVGGSYGYTF. CDR3 bases: TGTGCCAGCAGCTTAGCTAGTGGGGTTGGGGGTAGCTATGGCTACACCTTC.

The chain links TRBV30 to TRBJ2-3; D remains unclear. The CDR3 has 13 residues. The V gene lost 5 bases and the J gene lost 6 bases, with 15 bases spanning the gap. CDR1 GTSNPN and CDR2 SVGIG come from the germline V gene (reference sequence). CDR3 sequence reads: CAWSRFPVDTQYF. The DNA of the CDR3 is TGTGCCTGGTCTAGGTTCCCGGTGGATACGCAGTATTTT.

This chain connects TRBV5-1 to TRBJ2-5; TRBD1 matches at 8 bases. Trimming cost V 4 bases and J 2 bases; bases outside gene matches: 7. CDR1 and CDR2 (germline): SGHRS, YFSETQ. The CDR3 is 15 residues long. In DNA, the CDR3 is TGCGCCAGCAGCAGGGGACAGGCCGAACAAGAGACCCAGTACTTC. The encoded protein is CASSRGQAEQETQYF.